A selection of T cell receptor beta chains follows, all from one sample in a study of T cell responses to AZD1222 COVID-19 vaccine. Data came from immunoSEQ multiplex PCR; TCRdb stores just in-frame clones and leaves some out. The table records roughly 200,000 clones, about 89% of them present only once. The sample was peripheral blood, taken 28 days after the second AZD1222 dose. These receptor sequences come from an adult who received the AZD1222 COVID-19 vaccine. Both conserved end residues are part of each CDR3. Fields, in order: V gene, D gene, clone size, J gene, CDR3 protein, CDR3 DNA. D genes are given only for firm matches. Clone sizes are given selectively: once, few, many, or a class where the clone is expanded.

V gene: TRBV7-2
D gene: NA
clone size: NA
J gene: TRBJ1-4
CDR3 protein: CASSPFGFNEKLFF
CDR3 DNA: TGTGCCAGCAGCCCTTTTGGATTTAATGAAAAACTGTTTTTT

V gene: TRBV5-4
D gene: NA
clone size: once
J gene: TRBJ2-5
CDR3 protein: CASSPGARQETQYF
CDR3 DNA: TGTGCCAGCAGCCCGGGGGCGCGCCAAGAGACCCAGTACTTC

V gene: TRBV2
D gene: NA
clone size: NA
J gene: TRBJ1-5
CDR3 protein: CASSGAASYNQPQHF
CDR3 DNA: TGTGCCAGCAGTGGGGCGGCTTCTTACAATCAGCCCCAGCATTTT

V gene: TRBV6-5
D gene: NA
clone size: NA
J gene: TRBJ1-4
CDR3 protein: CASTQGRLGKLFF
CDR3 DNA: TGTGCCAGCACCCAGGGGAGATTGGGAAAACTGTTTTTT

V gene: TRBV29-1
D gene: NA
clone size: once
J gene: TRBJ2-7
CDR3 protein: CSVGWEGQQYF
CDR3 DNA: TGCAGCGTTGGTTGGGAAGGTCAGCAGTACTTC

V gene: TRBV9
D gene: TRBD1
clone size: NA
J gene: TRBJ1-1
CDR3 protein: CASSERTGETYEAFF
CDR3 DNA: TGTGCCAGCAGCGAGCGGACAGGGGAGACTTATGAAGCTTTCTTT

V gene: TRBV5-4
D gene: NA
clone size: NA
J gene: TRBJ1-2
CDR3 protein: CASSPASGARNYGYTF
CDR3 DNA: TGTGCCAGCAGCCCGGCAAGCGGGGCGCGGAACTATGGCTACACCTTC

V gene: TRBV19
D gene: NA
clone size: NA
J gene: TRBJ1-1
CDR3 protein: CASSMDSGSLTEAFF
CDR3 DNA: TGTGCCAGTAGTATGGATTCAGGGAGCCTAACTGAAGCTTTCTTT

V gene: TRBV18
D gene: NA
clone size: NA
J gene: TRBJ1-2
CDR3 protein: CASSDVSGTNYGYTF
CDR3 DNA: TGTGCCAGCTCAGACGTCTCCGGGACGAACTATGGCTACACCTTC

V gene: TRBV30
D gene: NA
clone size: NA
J gene: TRBJ1-5
CDR3 protein: CAWSVQGQPQHF
CDR3 DNA: TGTGCCTGGAGTGTACAAGGTCAGCCCCAGCATTTT

V gene: TRBV7-6
D gene: NA
clone size: NA
J gene: TRBJ1-2
CDR3 protein: CASSSSRVARDGYTF
CDR3 DNA: TGTGCCAGCAGCTCATCCAGGGTCGCGAGGGATGGCTACACCTTC